This T cell receptor (beta chain) was sequenced during a study of cytomegalovirus exposure and HLA in healthy donors. Study observations and caveats: The classifier reportedly diagnosed cytomegalovirus status with high specificity and sensitivity. Investigators reported over 150 TCR beta chains as tied to cytomegalovirus.

CDR1 is MNHNS and CDR2 is SASEGT in the germline V gene. Deletions cut 7 bases from V and 1 base from J, with 11 bases between. There are 14 residues in the CDR3. Comment on this clone: Its antigen is unidentified.

Sequenced by immunoSEQ multiplex PCR; TCRdb stores in-frame clones only, minus some. The table has roughly 150,000 clones, approximately 84% seen once. Sequencing used PBMCs. The gene calls are TRBV6-1 and TRBJ2-1, with TRBD1 as a possible D gene (5 bases). The clonotype originates from a young man in good health and CMV-seropositive. This chain's CDR3 is CASTLRASYNEQFF. The CDR3 DNA sequence: TGTGCCAGCACCCTCAGGGCATCCTACAATGAGCAGTTCTTC.